A selection of T cell receptor beta chains follows, all from one sample in a study of identical twins. Each CDR3 protein is one row after TCRdb ran MiXCR on the 5' RACE reads. Of approximately 620,000 distinct CDR3 sequences in the sample, over 8.5% were seen once. These same records also appear under a second study, on yellow fever vaccine responses in identical twins.

Sequenced material: PBMCs. The receptors derive from a woman aged 18-29 years in good health. Each CDR3 is given with its conserved first and last residue. Fields, in order: J gene, V gene, clone size, D gene, CDR3 DNA, CDR3 protein. A D gene is named only where the DNA matches it firmly. Expanded clones are given a class, and other clones once, few, many or no size at all.

TRBJ2-6,TRBV15,few,NA,TGTGCCACCAGCAGAGATTACCCTGGGGCCAACGTCCTGACTTTC,CATSRDYPGANVLTF
TRBJ1-4,TRBV11-2,NA,TRBD1,TGTGCCAGCAGCTTAGAACCGACAGGGGGCTCAACTAATGAAAAACTGTTTTTT,CASSLEPTGGSTNEKLFF
TRBJ2-3,TRBV24-1,NA,TRBD2,TGTGCCACCAGTGATCGAACTAGCGCAAAAATCACAGATACGCAGTATTTT,CATSDRTSAKITDTQYF
TRBJ2-1,TRBV4-3,NA,TRBD2,TGCGCCAGCAGCCATGGACTAGCGGGGGACAATGAGCAGTTCTTC,CASSHGLAGDNEQFF
TRBJ2-2,TRBV5-1,many,NA,TGCGCCAGCAGCTTGACTGAAGCGAACACCGGGGAGCTGTTTTTT,CASSLTEANTGELFF
TRBJ1-1,TRBV7-2,few,NA,TGTGCCAGCAGCTTAGAATGGGGGGCTACGAACACTGAAGCTTTCTTT,CASSLEWGATNTEAFF
TRBJ2-3,TRBV10-3,few,TRBD2,TGTGCCATCAGTGGGCTAGCGGGGGCTAGCACAGATACGCAGTATTTT,CAISGLAGASTDTQYF
TRBJ2-2,TRBV12-3/TRBV12-4,many,TRBD2,TGTGCCAGCAGTTTCGGGGGAGGGACGAACACCGGGGAGCTGTTTTTT,CASSFGGGTNTGELFF
TRBJ2-1,TRBV28,many,TRBD1,TGTGCCAGCAGTTGGGACAGGGATCACAATGAGCAGTTCTTC,CASSWDRDHNEQFF
TRBJ2-5,TRBV20-1,NA,TRBD2,TGCAGTGCCCGCAATGAGGACGGGAGGCAAGAGACCCAGTACTTC,CSARNEDGRQETQYF
TRBJ1-2,TRBV25-1,NA,NA,TGTGCCAGCAACCGGGGGAACTATGGCTACACCTTC,CASNRGNYGYTF
TRBJ2-2,TRBV20-1,many,NA,TGCAGTGCTAGAGGCCAGAAACACACCGGGGAGCTGTTTTTT,CSARGQKHTGELFF
TRBJ1-6,TRBV12-3/TRBV12-4,few,NA,TGTGCCAGCAGTTTAATAACCGGGACACCTAAAAGCTCCTATAATTCACCCCTCCACTTT,CASSLITGTPKSSYNSPLHF
TRBJ2-7,TRBV11-2,many,TRBD1,TGTGCCAGCAGCTTACTTCAGGGGGCGAATGAGCAGTACTTC,CASSLLQGANEQYF
TRBJ2-7,TRBV11-1,NA,TRBD2,TGTGCCAGCAGTACCGGGACTAGCGGGGGGACGAGCTCCTACGAGCAGTACTTC,CASSTGTSGGTSSYEQYF